The subject of this entry is one TCR beta chain. Its antigen is undetermined. This sample is drawn from a study of T cells in Graves' hyperthyroidism and ophthalmopathy. Study conclusions and caveats: Most expanded thyroid clonotypes above 0.001 also appeared in blood.

The investigators amplified TCR beta CDR3 regions from RNA transcripts. In the first-round RT-PCR of the TCR CDR3, the HTBI primer set was used. Via MiXCR, TCRdb re-called the multiplex PCR reads, giving one row per CDR3 protein. The sample carries around 350,000 distinct CDR3 sequences, over 15% recorded once. No progression to ophthalmopathy during 18 months of follow-up defined stable disease. A patient was excluded if there was uncontrolled infection, other autoimmune disease, pregnancy or lactation. PBMCs came from 9 to 10 ml fresh peripheral blood. This CDR3 region has 17 residues. Germline assignment: CDR1 MNHEY and CDR2 SVGEGT. Deletions cut 5 bases from V and 0 bases from J, with 19 bases between.

Input material: blood. The clonotype was recovered from a woman between 18 and 30 years old with Graves' hyperthyroidism. V and J are TRBV6-2 or TRBV6-3 and TRBJ1-1; a weak D match, TRBD1 (5 bases). For the CDR3, the DNA is TGTGCCAGCAGTCAACTCCCTCGGGGACGGATGAACACTGAAGCTTTCTTT. As protein: CASSQLPRGRMNTEAFF.